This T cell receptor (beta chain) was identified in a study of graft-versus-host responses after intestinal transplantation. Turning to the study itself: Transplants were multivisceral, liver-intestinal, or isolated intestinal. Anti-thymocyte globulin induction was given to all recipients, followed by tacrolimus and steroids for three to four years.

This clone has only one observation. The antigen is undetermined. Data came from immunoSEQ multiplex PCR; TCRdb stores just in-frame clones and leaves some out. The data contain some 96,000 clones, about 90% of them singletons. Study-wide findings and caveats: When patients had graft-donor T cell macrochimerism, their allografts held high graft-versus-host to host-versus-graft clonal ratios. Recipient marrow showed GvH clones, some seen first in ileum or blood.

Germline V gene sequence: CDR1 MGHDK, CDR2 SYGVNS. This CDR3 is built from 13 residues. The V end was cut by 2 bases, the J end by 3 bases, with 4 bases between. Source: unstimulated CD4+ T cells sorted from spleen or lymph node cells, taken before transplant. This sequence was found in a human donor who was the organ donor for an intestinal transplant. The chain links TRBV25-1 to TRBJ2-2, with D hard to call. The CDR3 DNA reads TGTGCCAGCAGTGAACAGGACACCGGGGAGCTGTTTTTT. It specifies CASSEQDTGELFF.